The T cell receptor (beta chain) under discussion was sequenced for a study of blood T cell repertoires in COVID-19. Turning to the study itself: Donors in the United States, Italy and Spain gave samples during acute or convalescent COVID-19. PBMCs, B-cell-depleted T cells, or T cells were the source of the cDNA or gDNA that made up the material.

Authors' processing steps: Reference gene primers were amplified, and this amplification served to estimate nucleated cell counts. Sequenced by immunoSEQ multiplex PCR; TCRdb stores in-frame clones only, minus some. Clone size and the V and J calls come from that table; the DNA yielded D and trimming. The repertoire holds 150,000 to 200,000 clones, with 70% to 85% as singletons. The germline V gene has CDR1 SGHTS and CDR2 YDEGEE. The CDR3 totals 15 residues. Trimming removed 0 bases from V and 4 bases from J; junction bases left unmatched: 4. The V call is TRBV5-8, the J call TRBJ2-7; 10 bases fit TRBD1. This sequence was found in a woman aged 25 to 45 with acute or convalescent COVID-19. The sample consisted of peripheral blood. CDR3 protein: CASSLVGQGYYEQYF. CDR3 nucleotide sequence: TGTGCCAGCAGCTTGGTGGGACAGGGGTATTACGAGCAGTACTTC.